Presented here are 10 T cell receptor beta chains from one specimen sequenced in a study of cytomegalovirus exposure and HLA in healthy donors (dated by TCRdb to between 2016 and 2019). The library was prepared using the immunoSEQ multiplex PCR assay. TCRdb retrieved this table from immuneACCESS and kept in-frame rearrangements only. Not all clones are present; in checked studies, unresolved V genes account for under half, and no reason is known for the remainder. This sample has about 160,000 clones in its table, and roughly 90% of those were observed once. The ten largest make up about 2.3% of the sample. Source material: PBMCs. These TCRs come from a woman under 30 in good health and CMV-seronegative.

The chain joins TRBV4-3 to TRBJ2-5; TRBD1 aligns across 8 bases. V lost 4 bases to trimming and J lost 1 base; unmatched junction nucleotides: 2. Germline V gene sequence: CDR1 LGHNA, CDR2 YSLEER. This CDR3 comprises 14 residues. CDR3 loop: CASSRTGGQETQYF. The CDR3 nucleotides are TGCGCCAGCAGCCGTACAGGGGGCCAAGAGACCCAGTACTTC.

This chain joins TRBV2 and TRBJ2-3; 9 bases map to TRBD2. Trimming cost V 4 bases and J 3 bases; bases outside gene matches: 14. The germline gives CDR1 SNHLY, CDR2 FYNNEI. The CDR3 sequence is 18 residues long. The chain's CDR3 is CASSALKRGATSTDTQYF. The CDR3 nucleotides are TGTGCCAGCAGTGCCCTAAAGCGGGGGGCAACCTCAACAGATACGCAGTATTTT.

V gene TRBV7-2 combines with J gene TRBJ1-6; a possible D gene is TRBD1 (6 bases). Trimming took off 6 bases at V and 6 bases at J, with 9 bases between the two ends. There are 13 residues in the CDR3. In germline, CDR1 is SGHTA, CDR2 FQGNSA. The CDR3: CASRRGINSPLHF. The CDR3 DNA reads TGTGCCAGCAGGAGGGGGATTAATTCACCCCTCCACTTT.

The chain links TRBV7-8 to TRBJ1-2; 9 bases match TRBD1. Germline-derived CDR1 and CDR2 are SGHVS and FQNEAQ. This CDR3 region has 17 residues. V was pared by 8 bases and J by 4 bases, with 17 bases of the junction left unmatched. CDR3 sequence (DNA): TGTGCCAGCCGTGGCCGGGACAGGGATTTTATTAGCTATGGCTACACCTTC. Residues: CASRGRDRDFISYGYTF.

V and J are TRBV18 and TRBJ2-7; the D gene is possibly TRBD1 (6 bases). V was clipped by 3 bases and J by 3 bases, with 12 bases between them. The CDR3 has 14 residues. Germline CDR1 reads KGHSH; CDR2 reads LQKENI. The CDR3, as DNA: TGTGCCAGCTCACCCACGGACAGTTTCTACGAGCAGTACTTC. Translated, it gives CASSPTDSFYEQYF.

The chain links TRBV5-1 to TRBJ1-1; 7 bases map to TRBD1. With V trimmed by 1 base and J by 1 base, 7 bases remained unmatched. This CDR3 has 16 residues. From germline, CDR1 is SGHRS and CDR2 YFSETQ. The CDR3: CASSLRRGPPNTEAFF. Here the CDR3 DNA reads TGCGCCAGCAGCTTGAGGAGGGGGCCACCGAACACTGAAGCTTTCTTT.

The genes are TRBV19 and TRBJ2-1; D is ambiguous. This CDR3 has 13 amino acids. Germline V gene lookup returns CDR1 LNHDA and CDR2 SQIVND (reference sequence). V lost 5 bases to trimming and J lost 8 bases, with 13 bases between them. Written as DNA, the CDR3 is TGTGCCAGTAGTTTAGCAAGCCCCCATGAGCAGTTCTTC. Its protein product is CASSLASPHEQFF.

V and J are TRBV19 and TRBJ1-4, with D perhaps matching TRBD1 (5 bases). V was clipped by 1 base and J by 8 bases, with 11 bases between them. Per germline, CDR1 LNHDA and CDR2 SQIVND (reference sequence). This CDR3 is 14 amino acids long. CDR3: CASSIAGQGEKLFF. The CDR3 region has the DNA TGTGCCAGTAGTATAGCCGGACAAGGCGAAAAACTGTTTTTT.

With respect to this clone: Other DNA sequences in the same sample also yield this CDR3. The chain has TRBV6-1 and TRBJ1-2, with unresolved D. This CDR3 region has 12 residues. Germline loops: CDR1 MNHNS, CDR2 SASEGT. V lost 1 base and J 4 bases, leaving 4 bases between the germline ends. The CDR3 DNA sequence: TGTGCCAGCAGTGAAGGCGGCTATGGCTACACCTTC. Translation: CASSEGGYGYTF.

The chain couples TRBV19 to TRBJ2-7; D remains ambiguous. This CDR3 spans 16 amino acids. Germline V gene sequence: CDR1 LNHDA, CDR2 SQIVND (reference sequence). Trimming took off 3 bases at V and 4 bases at J, with 19 bases between the two ends. The CDR3 DNA follows: TGTGCCAGTAGTATGCAGGCCCCGATTGGAATATACGAGCAGTACTTC. Translating gives CASSMQAPIGIYEQYF.